Listed below are T cell receptor beta chains from one sample, sequenced in a study of cytomegalovirus exposure and HLA in healthy donors. TCRdb's copy holds only in-frame clones and misses some; the assay was immunoSEQ multiplex PCR. The sample lists about 120,000 clones, 80% occurring once. Sequences were obtained from PBMCs. These TCRs come from a human donor in good health. CDR3s include the opening cysteine and the closing phenylalanine or tryptophan. D genes are given only for firm matches. Size values are once, few and many counts, or a class for expanded clones, and some rows have none.

CASSDQGDVDTQYF TGCGCCAGCAGCGACCAGGGGGACGTAGATACGCAGTATTTT TRBV4-1 - TRBD1 TRBJ2-3
CASSLGDRGPIETQYF TGCGCCAGCAGCTTGGGGGACAGGGGCCCCATCGAGACCCAGTACTTC TRBV5-1 - TRBD1 TRBJ2-5
CASSTQDREGEKLFF TGTGCCAGCAGCACCCAGGACAGGGAAGGGGAAAAACTGTTTTTT TRBV7-9 - TRBD1 TRBJ1-4
CAIKADRDYGYTF TGTGCCATCAAGGCGGACAGGGACTATGGCTACACCTTC TRBV10-3 - TRBD1 TRBJ1-2
CASALSQGNSPLHF TGTGCCAGCGCGCTAAGTCAGGGGAATTCACCCCTCCACTTT TRBV28 - - TRBJ1-6
CASSLGRDSFMNTEAFF TGTGCCAGCAGCCTAGGGCGGGACTCCTTCATGAACACTGAAGCTTTCTTT TRBV7-9 - - TRBJ1-1
CASSPTGGYQPQHF TGTGCCAGCTCACCCACAGGGGGCTATCAGCCCCAGCATTTT TRBV18 - TRBD1 TRBJ1-5
CASRRLNEQFF TGTGCCAGCAGGCGACTCAATGAGCAGTTCTTC TRBV6-1 - - TRBJ2-1
CASTPEAGFGEQYF TGCGCCAGCACCCCGGAGGCGGGGTTCGGCGAGCAGTACTTC TRBV5-1 - - TRBJ2-7
CSVEDLSGGADTQYF TGCAGCGTTGAAGATCTTAGTGGAGGGGCAGATACGCAGTATTTT TRBV29-1 - - TRBJ2-3
CASRAHSNQPQHF TGTGCCAGCAGGGCTCATAGCAATCAGCCCCAGCATTTT TRBV28 - - TRBJ1-5
CASSEYYRGAEKLFF TGTGCCAGCAGTGAATATTACCGGGGGGCGGAAAAACTGTTTTTT TRBV25-1 - - TRBJ1-4
CASSSYGRDSHQPQHF TGTGCCAGCTCATCCTACGGAAGGGACAGCCATCAGCCCCAGCATTTT TRBV18 - TRBD1 TRBJ1-5
CASSQDRDRVQETQYF TGTGCCAGCAGCCAAGATCGGGACAGGGTCCAAGAGACCCAGTACTTC TRBV14 once TRBD1 TRBJ2-5
CASSEVGGSMNTEAFF TGTGCCAGCAGTGAAGTAGGGGGATCCATGAACACTGAAGCTTTCTTT TRBV6-1 once - TRBJ1-1
CASSSSGFRHNEQFF TGTGCCAGCAGCAGTAGCGGGTTCCGGCACAATGAGCAGTTCTTC TRBV7-9 - TRBD2 TRBJ2-1
CSAYDGDEQFF TGCAGTGCGTACGACGGGGATGAGCAGTTCTTC TRBV20-1 - - TRBJ2-1
CASSPRGQGGTEAFF TGTGCCAGCAGTCCAAGGGGACAGGGGGGGACTGAAGCTTTCTTT TRBV6-1 once TRBD1 TRBJ1-1
CASSPRWGDQPQHF TGTGCCAGCAGCCCCCGTTGGGGAGATCAGCCCCAGCATTTT TRBV6-1 - - TRBJ1-5
CSVVQGAEAFF TGCAGCGTGGTCCAGGGGGCTGAAGCTTTCTTT TRBV29-1 - TRBD1 TRBJ1-1
CAISLGQGSDTQYF TGTGCCATCAGTCTGGGACAGGGGAGTGATACGCAGTATTTT TRBV10-3 - TRBD1 TRBJ2-3
CASSPSYGATNEKLFF TGTGCCAGCAGTCCCTCGTACGGGGCAACTAATGAAAAACTGTTTTTT TRBV28 - - TRBJ1-4
CASSQGGGGGIFGETQYF TGTGCCAGCAGCCAAGGGGGTGGCGGGGGTATTTTTGGGGAGACCCAGTACTTC TRBV4-2 - TRBD2 TRBJ2-5
CASTREASGVYNEQFF TGTGCCAGCACCCGAGAGGCTAGCGGGGTTTACAATGAGCAGTTCTTC TRBV2 few TRBD2 TRBJ2-1
CASSYTGTANTEAFF TGCGCCAGCAGCTACACCGGGACAGCGAACACTGAAGCTTTCTTT TRBV5-1 - TRBD1 TRBJ1-1
CASSPGQVYEQYF TGTGCCAGCAGCCCGGGACAGGTCTACGAGCAGTACTTC TRBV6-6 - TRBD1 TRBJ2-7
CASTVLVREQYF TGTGCCAGCACGGTCTTAGTGAGGGAGCAGTACTTC TRBV2 - - TRBJ2-7
CASSAYPGQEIGASYGYTF TGTGCCAGCAGCGCGTATCCGGGACAGGAAATAGGGGCTAGCTATGGCTACACCTTC TRBV5-5 - TRBD1 TRBJ1-2
CASSLAGAGVEQFF TGTGCCAGCAGTTTAGCGGGGGCCGGGGTTGAGCAGTTCTTC TRBV28 - - TRBJ2-1
CASWPLTGGYSPLHF TGTGCCAGCTGGCCCCTGACAGGAGGTTATTCACCCCTCCACTTT TRBV28 - - TRBJ1-6
CASSAPDAGGSLREQFF TGTGCCAGCAGCGCCCCCGATGCGGGGGGTTCCCTTAGGGAGCAGTTCTTC TRBV21-1 - - TRBJ2-1
CASSASSSGANVLTF TGTGCCAGCAGTGCGTCAAGTTCTGGGGCCAACGTCCTGACTTTC TRBV6-6 few - TRBJ2-6
CASSGEPQHF TGTGCCAGCAGTGGAGAGCCCCAGCATTTT TRBV6-1 - - TRBJ1-5
CASSPGWGARQPQHF TGTGCCAGCAGCCCAGGATGGGGCGCGCGGCAGCCCCAGCATTTT TRBV5-6 - - TRBJ1-5
CASSEGFRLPGGYTF TGTGCCAGCAGTGAAGGGTTTCGGCTCCCGGGTGGCTACACCTTC TRBV6-1 once - TRBJ1-2
CASSPGTANTEAFF TGTGCCAGTAGTCCAGGCACTGCGAACACTGAAGCTTTCTTT TRBV19 - - TRBJ1-1
CASSVPGGGEKLFF TGTGCCAGTAGCGTTCCGGGAGGTGGTGAAAAACTGTTTTTT TRBV19 - - TRBJ1-4
CASSLLWEAFF TGTGCCAGCAGTTTACTTTGGGAAGCTTTCTTT TRBV2 - - TRBJ1-1
CASSQGGGDHNEQFF TGTGCCAGCAGCCAAGGCGGGGGGGATCACAATGAGCAGTTCTTC TRBV4-2 - TRBD2 TRBJ2-1
CASSYPDRGGTEAFF TGTGCCAGCAGTTATCCCGACAGGGGAGGGACTGAAGCTTTCTTT TRBV6-6 - TRBD1 TRBJ1-1
CASGWPGRSNEKLFF TGTGCCAGCGGGTGGCCAGGCCGATCTAATGAAAAACTGTTTTTT TRBV6-5 - - TRBJ1-4
CASSLDRGSQETQYF TGTGCCAGCAGCCTGGACAGAGGATCCCAAGAGACCCAGTACTTC TRBV28 once - TRBJ2-5
CSVVGVGGYTF TGCAGCGTTGTAGGGGTAGGAGGCTACACCTTC TRBV29-1 once - TRBJ1-2
CASTINEKLFF TGTGCCAGCACAATTAATGAAAAACTGTTTTTT TRBV2 - - TRBJ1-4
CASSQVGTENYGYTF TGTGCCAGCAGCCAAGTTGGGACAGAGAATTACGGCTACACCTTC TRBV4-2 once TRBD1 TRBJ1-2
CASSLQGHTEAFF TGCGCCAGCAGCCTACAGGGGCACACTGAAGCTTTCTTT TRBV5-1 - TRBD1 TRBJ1-1
CASITQGSYGYTF TGTGCCAGTATTACCCAGGGGAGCTATGGCTACACCTTC TRBV19 - - TRBJ1-2
CASSPGTGEGHGELFF TGCGCCAGCAGCCCGGGGACAGGGGAAGGTCACGGGGAGCTGTTTTTT TRBV5-1 - TRBD1 TRBJ2-2
CASSPVRDFYGYTF TGTGCCAGCAGTCCGGTCCGCGATTTCTATGGCTACACCTTC TRBV6-5 - - TRBJ1-2
CASSPAGRHSPLHF TGTGCCAGCAGTCCGGCAGGGCGGCATTCACCCCTCCACTTT TRBV6-5 - - TRBJ1-6
CASRIGQTNTEAFF TGTGCCAGCAGGATTGGACAAACGAACACTGAAGCTTTCTTT TRBV6-5 - - TRBJ1-1
CASRDREYGYTF TGTGCCAGCAGGGACAGGGAATATGGCTACACCTTC TRBV2 - TRBD1 TRBJ1-2
CASSGLRRNQETQYF TGTGCCAGCAGTGGTTTGCGCAGGAACCAAGAGACCCAGTACTTC TRBV2 - - TRBJ2-5
CASSQGQGGLNEQFF TGCGCCAGCAGCCAAGGGCAGGGGGGCTTAAATGAGCAGTTCTTC TRBV4-1 - - TRBJ2-1